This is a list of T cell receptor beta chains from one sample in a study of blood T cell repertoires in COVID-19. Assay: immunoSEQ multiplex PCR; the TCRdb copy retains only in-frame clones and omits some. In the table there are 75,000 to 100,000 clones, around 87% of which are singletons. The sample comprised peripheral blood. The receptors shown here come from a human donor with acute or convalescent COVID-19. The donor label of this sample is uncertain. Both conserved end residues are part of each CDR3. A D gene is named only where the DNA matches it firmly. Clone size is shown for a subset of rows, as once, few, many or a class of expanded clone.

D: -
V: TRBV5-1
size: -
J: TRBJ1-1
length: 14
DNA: TGCGCCAGCAGCTTGGGACAGGTGAACACTGAAGCTTTCTTT
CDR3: CASSLGQVNTEAFF

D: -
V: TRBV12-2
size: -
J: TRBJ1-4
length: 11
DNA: TGTGCAAGTCGCCTTAACAGAAAACTGTTTTTT
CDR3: CASRLNRKLFF

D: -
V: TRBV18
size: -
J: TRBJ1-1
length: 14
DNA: TGTGCCAGCTCACCGAAAGAGTCCAACACTGAAGCTTTCTTT
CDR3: CASSPKESNTEAFF

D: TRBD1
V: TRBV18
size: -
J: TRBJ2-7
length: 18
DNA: TGTGCCAGCTCACCAACATCCAACACGGGACAGCAAGCGATCGAGCAGTACTTC
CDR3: CASSPTSNTGQQAIEQYF

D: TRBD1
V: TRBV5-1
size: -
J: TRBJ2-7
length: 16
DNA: TGCGCCAGCAGCTTGGCGGGACAGGGTAGGTATGACGAGCAGTACTTC
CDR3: CASSLAGQGRYDEQYF

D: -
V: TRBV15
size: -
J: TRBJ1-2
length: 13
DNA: TGTGCCACCAGCAGAGGCTCGGGCTATGGCTACACCTTC
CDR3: CATSRGSGYGYTF

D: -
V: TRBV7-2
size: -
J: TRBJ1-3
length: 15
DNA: TGTGCCAGCAGCTTCGGCAGGGGCTCTGGAAACACCATATATTTT
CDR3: CASSFGRGSGNTIYF

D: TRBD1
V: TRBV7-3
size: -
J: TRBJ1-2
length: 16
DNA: TGTGCCAGCAGCCCACACGGGACAGGGGGCATCTATGGCTACACCTTC
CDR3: CASSPHGTGGIYGYTF

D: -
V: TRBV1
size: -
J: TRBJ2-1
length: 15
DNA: TGCACCAGCAGCACCAAGATAGCCCTGTACAATGAGCAGTTCTTC
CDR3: CTSSTKIALYNEQFF

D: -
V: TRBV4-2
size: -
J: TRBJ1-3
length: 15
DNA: TGTGCCAGCAGCCTTACAGGGAGATCCGGAAACACCATATATTTT
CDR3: CASSLTGRSGNTIYF

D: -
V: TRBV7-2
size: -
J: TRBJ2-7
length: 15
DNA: TGTGCCAGCAGCACCGGGCGGGACTTATCCCACGAGCAGTACTTC
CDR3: CASSTGRDLSHEQYF

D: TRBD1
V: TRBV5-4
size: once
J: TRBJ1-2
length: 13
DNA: TGTGCCAGCAGCCCTGGACAGGCCCGGATCTACACCTTC
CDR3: CASSPGQARIYTF

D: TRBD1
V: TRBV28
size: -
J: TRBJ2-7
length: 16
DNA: TGTGCCAGCGGATCATACGGACAGGGAGATTCCTACGAGCAGTACTTC
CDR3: CASGSYGQGDSYEQYF

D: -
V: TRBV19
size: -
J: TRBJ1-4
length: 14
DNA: TGTGCCAGTAGTTCTCGGGCCAGCGGGGAAAAACTGTTTTTT
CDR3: CASSSRASGEKLFF

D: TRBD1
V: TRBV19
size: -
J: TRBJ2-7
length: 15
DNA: TGTGCCAGTAGCCAATCCGGGACAGGGTCCTACGAGCAGTACTTC
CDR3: CASSQSGTGSYEQYF

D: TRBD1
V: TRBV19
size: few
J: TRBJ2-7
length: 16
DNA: TGTGCCAGTAGCATACCGGGACAGGGTTCCTTATACGAGCAGTACTTC
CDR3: CASSIPGQGSLYEQYF

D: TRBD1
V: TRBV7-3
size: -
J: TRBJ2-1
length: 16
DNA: TGTGCCAGCAGCCAGGTCGGGACAGGGGCTTCCAATGAGCAGTTCTTC
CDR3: CASSQVGTGASNEQFF

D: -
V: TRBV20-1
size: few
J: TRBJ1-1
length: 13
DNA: TGCAGTGCTAGTCTCCGGTGGAACACTGAAGCTTTCTTT
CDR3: CSASLRWNTEAFF

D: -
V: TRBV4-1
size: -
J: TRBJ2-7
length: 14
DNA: TGCGCCAGCAGCCAAGATGACAGGATCAACGAGCAGTACTTC
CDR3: CASSQDDRINEQYF

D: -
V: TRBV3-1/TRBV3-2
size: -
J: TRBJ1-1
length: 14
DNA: TGTGCCAGCAGCCAAGATCCGAGGGTCGCTGAAGCTTTCTTT
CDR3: CASSQDPRVAEAFF

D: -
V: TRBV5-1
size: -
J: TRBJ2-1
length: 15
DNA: TGCGCCAGCAGCTCGACACGGGACTGGTACAATGAGCAGTTCTTC
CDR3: CASSSTRDWYNEQFF

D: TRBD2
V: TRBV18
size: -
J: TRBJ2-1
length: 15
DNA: TGTGCCAGCTCATCGGGACTAGCGGGGGAATTGGAGCAGTTCTTC
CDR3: CASSSGLAGELEQFF

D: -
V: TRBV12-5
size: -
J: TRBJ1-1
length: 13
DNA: TGTGCTAGTGGATTTTCCGCTACAGGGATGGCTTTCTTT
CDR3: CASGFSATGMAFF

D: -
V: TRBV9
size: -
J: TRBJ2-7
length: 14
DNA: TGTGCCAGCAGCTCCAGGGTAGACTCCTACGAGCAGTACTTC
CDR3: CASSSRVDSYEQYF

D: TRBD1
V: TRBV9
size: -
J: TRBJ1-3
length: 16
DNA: TGTGCCAGCAGCGTAGCACAGGGGGCGCCTGGAAACACCATATATTTT
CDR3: CASSVAQGAPGNTIYF

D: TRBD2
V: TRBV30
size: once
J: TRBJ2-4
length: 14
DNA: TGTGCCTTGGGACTAGCGGCCCCACCGGACATTCAGTACTTC
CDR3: CALGLAAPPDIQYF

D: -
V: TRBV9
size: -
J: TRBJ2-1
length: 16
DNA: TGTGCCAGCAGCGTAGCTTTGTCTAACGGGGACAATGAGCAGTTCTTC
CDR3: CASSVALSNGDNEQFF

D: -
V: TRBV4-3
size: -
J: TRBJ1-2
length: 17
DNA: TGCGCCAGCAGCCAAGATCAAATAAATGGACTGAACTATGGCTACACCTTC
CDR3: CASSQDQINGLNYGYTF

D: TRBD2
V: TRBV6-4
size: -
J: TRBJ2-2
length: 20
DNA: TGTGCCAGCAGTGACTCCCTACGGGGACTAGCGGGGGGATGGACCGGGGAGCTGTTTTTT
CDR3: CASSDSLRGLAGGWTGELFF

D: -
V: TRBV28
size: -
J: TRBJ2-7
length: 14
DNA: TGTGCCAGCAGGTTGGGGGCCCCCGGACGGGAGCAGTACTTC
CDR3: CASRLGAPGREQYF

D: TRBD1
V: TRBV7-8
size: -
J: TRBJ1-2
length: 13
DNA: TGTGCCAGCAGCCTACGACAGGGGTTGGGCTACACCTTC
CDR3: CASSLRQGLGYTF

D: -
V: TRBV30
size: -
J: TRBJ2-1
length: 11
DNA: TGTGCCTGGAGTGAAGAGAATGAGCAGTTCTTC
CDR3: CAWSEENEQFF

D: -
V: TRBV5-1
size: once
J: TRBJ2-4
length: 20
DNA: TGCGCCAGCAGCTTGGATCCGCGATTCACAGGAGTTATAGCCAAAAACATTCAGTACTTC
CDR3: CASSLDPRFTGVIAKNIQYF

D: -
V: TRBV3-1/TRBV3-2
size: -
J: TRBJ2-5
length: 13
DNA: TGTGCCAGCAGCCACCGGGACAAAGAGACCCAGTACTTC
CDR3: CASSHRDKETQYF

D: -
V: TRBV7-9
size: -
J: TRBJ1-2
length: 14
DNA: TGTGCCAGCAGCCCCGCGGGCAGTAACTATGGCTACACCTTC
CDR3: CASSPAGSNYGYTF

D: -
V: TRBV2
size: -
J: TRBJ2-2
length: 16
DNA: TGTGCCAGCAGTGGTCGAGGGGGGGCCAACACCGGGGAGCTGTTTTTT
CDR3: CASSGRGGANTGELFF